These T cell receptor beta chains were read from a single sample in a study of blood T cell repertoires in COVID-19. The repertoire was sequenced with immunoSEQ multiplex PCR; TCRdb's copy has only in-frame clones and lacks some. This table has a few hundred thousand clones, roughly 88% appearing once. The source material was PBMCs or T cells enriched from blood (not recorded which). The receptors were sampled from a woman aged 40 to 50 who had recovered from COVID-19. Each CDR3 is given with its conserved first and last residue. D genes are given only for firm matches. A clone size is listed for some rows: how often the clone was seen (once, few, many), or a class if it is expanded.

J: TRBJ1-1; size: -; D: TRBD1; V: TRBV5-4; CDR3: CASSPGQGVTEAFF; DNA: TGTGCCAGCAGCCCGGGACAGGGGGTCACTGAAGCTTTCTTT
J: TRBJ1-2; size: once; D: -; V: TRBV4-3; CDR3: CASSQLGRIYGYTF; DNA: TGCGCCAGCAGCCAGCTGGGGAGGATCTATGGCTACACCTTC
J: TRBJ1-1; size: -; D: -; V: TRBV7-8; CDR3: CASSLPGLFSRSSGAFF; DNA: TGTGCCAGCAGCTTACCGGGACTTTTTTCGCGGTCATCTGGAGCTTTCTTT
J: TRBJ1-2; size: -; D: -; V: TRBV27; CDR3: CASSFNSGLPYGYTF; DNA: TGTGCCAGCAGTTTTAACTCGGGACTGCCCTATGGCTACACCTTC
J: TRBJ1-4; size: -; D: -; V: TRBV6-6; CDR3: CASQRGSYEKLFF; DNA: TGTGCCAGCCAAAGGGGCAGCTATGAAAAACTGTTTTTT
J: TRBJ1-1; size: -; D: TRBD1; V: TRBV6-2/TRBV6-3; CDR3: CASSYSGQGTEAFF; DNA: TGTGCCAGCAGTTACTCGGGACAGGGAACTGAAGCTTTCTTT
J: TRBJ1-1; size: -; D: -; V: TRBV6-5; CDR3: CASSTRDTEAFF; DNA: TGTGCCAGCAGCACGCGGGACACTGAAGCTTTCTTT
J: TRBJ1-3; size: -; D: -; V: TRBV3-1/TRBV3-2; CDR3: CASSQGPDPGISGNTIYF; DNA: TGTGCCAGCAGCCAAGGACCCGACCCCGGGATTTCTGGAAACACCATATATTTT
J: TRBJ2-1; size: -; D: -; V: TRBV20-1; CDR3: CSASSFSRGREQFF; DNA: TGCAGTGCTAGTTCGTTTTCTAGAGGGCGTGAGCAGTTCTTC
J: TRBJ2-5; size: -; D: TRBD1; V: TRBV28; CDR3: CASSLYRGRETQYF; DNA: TGTGCCAGCAGTTTGTACAGGGGGCGAGAGACCCAGTACTTC
J: TRBJ1-5; size: once; D: TRBD1; V: TRBV5-4; CDR3: CASSGTVNQPQHF; DNA: TGTGCCAGCAGCGGGACAGTTAATCAGCCCCAGCATTTT
J: TRBJ1-5; size: once; D: -; V: TRBV7-8; CDR3: CASSLGPSNQPQHF; DNA: TGTGCCAGCAGCTTAGGTCCAAGCAATCAGCCCCAGCATTTT
J: TRBJ1-1; size: once; D: -; V: TRBV7-9; CDR3: CASSLGHLNTEAFF; DNA: TGTGCCAGCAGCTTGGGACACCTCAACACTGAAGCTTTCTTT
J: TRBJ1-6; size: few; D: TRBD1; V: TRBV2; CDR3: CASSLQGADNSPLHF; DNA: TGTGCCAGCAGCTTACAGGGGGCCGATAATTCACCCCTCCACTTT
J: TRBJ2-7; size: -; D: -; V: TRBV25-1; CDR3: CASRHRTREQYF; DNA: TGTGCCAGCAGACATCGAACACGCGAGCAGTACTTC
J: TRBJ2-1; size: -; D: -; V: TRBV10-3; CDR3: CAISYTASYNEQFF; DNA: TGTGCCATCAGTTATACAGCCTCCTACAATGAGCAGTTCTTC
J: TRBJ2-3; size: -; D: TRBD2; V: TRBV4-3; CDR3: CASSPDGLARTSTSTDTQYF; DNA: TGCGCCAGCAGTCCCGACGGACTAGCCCGAACTTCCACCAGCACAGATACGCAGTATTTT
J: TRBJ2-1; size: -; D: TRBD2; V: TRBV13; CDR3: CASSPPGLAGKNEQFF; DNA: TGTGCCAGCAGCCCGCCGGGACTAGCGGGAAAGAATGAGCAGTTCTTC
J: TRBJ1-1; size: -; D: -; V: TRBV11-1; CDR3: CASSFNSGSTEAFF; DNA: TGTGCCAGCAGCTTCAACTCGGGGAGCACTGAAGCTTTCTTT
J: TRBJ2-1; size: -; D: TRBD1; V: TRBV19; CDR3: CATELRTGTGSYNEQFF; DNA: TGTGCCACAGAACTCCGCACCGGGACAGGATCCTACAATGAGCAGTTCTTC
J: TRBJ1-2; size: -; D: TRBD1; V: TRBV5-4; CDR3: CASSLDRGHGYTF; DNA: TGTGCCAGCAGCCTGGACAGGGGGCATGGCTACACCTTC
J: TRBJ2-7; size: -; D: -; V: TRBV7-2; CDR3: CASSLAMDSSYEQYF; DNA: TGTGCCAGCAGCTTAGCTATGGACAGCTCCTACGAGCAGTACTTC
J: TRBJ2-5; size: -; D: -; V: TRBV15; CDR3: CATSRGTVETQYF; DNA: TGTGCCACCAGCAGAGGGACAGTAGAGACCCAGTACTTC
J: TRBJ1-4; size: -; D: TRBD1; V: TRBV6-2/TRBV6-3; CDR3: CASSDGQGPTNEKLFF; DNA: TGTGCCAGCAGTGACGGACAGGGGCCAACTAATGAAAAACTGTTTTTT
J: TRBJ2-5; size: -; D: TRBD2; V: TRBV7-9; CDR3: CASSSRASGTQETQYF; DNA: TGTGCCAGCAGCTCTCGGGCTAGCGGGACTCAAGAGACCCAGTACTTC
J: TRBJ2-4; size: -; D: TRBD1; V: TRBV9; CDR3: CASSPRTGLNIQYF; DNA: TGTGCCAGCAGCCCAAGGACAGGGTTGAACATTCAGTACTTC
J: TRBJ1-2; size: -; D: -; V: TRBV28; CDR3: CASSLGDTAFYGYTF; DNA: TGTGCCAGCAGTCTAGGGGACACAGCATTCTATGGCTACACCTTC
J: TRBJ2-1; size: -; D: TRBD1; V: TRBV11-3; CDR3: CASSAGTGGDEQFF; DNA: TGTGCCAGCAGCGCCGGGACAGGGGGCGATGAGCAGTTCTTC
J: TRBJ2-4; size: -; D: TRBD2; V: TRBV14; CDR3: CASSQIAGDGSKNIQYF; DNA: TGTGCCAGCAGCCAAATAGCGGGCGATGGGAGCAAAAACATTCAGTACTTC
J: TRBJ2-3; size: -; D: -; V: TRBV10-3; CDR3: CAITTSAGLSTDTQYF; DNA: TGTGCCATCACCACCTCGGCGGGCCTTAGCACAGATACGCAGTATTTT
J: TRBJ1-2; size: -; D: -; V: TRBV7-2; CDR3: CASRTDSKGYTF; DNA: TGTGCCAGCAGGACGGACTCGAAGGGCTACACCTTC
J: TRBJ2-7; size: once; D: -; V: TRBV4-2; CDR3: CASSQPGLDPYEQYF; DNA: TGTGCCAGCAGCCAACCGGGACTCGACCCCTACGAGCAGTACTTC
J: TRBJ2-7; size: -; D: -; V: TRBV3-1/TRBV3-2; CDR3: CASSQESFGTPYEQYF; DNA: TGTGCCAGCAGCCAAGAGAGCTTCGGGACACCCTACGAGCAGTACTTC
J: TRBJ1-2; size: -; D: TRBD1; V: TRBV4-3; CDR3: CASSHPGQGLTYGYTF; DNA: TGCGCCAGCAGCCACCCGGGACAGGGGCTTACCTATGGCTACACCTTC
J: TRBJ2-1; size: -; D: TRBD2; V: TRBV5-6; CDR3: CASSFYHSGRTRSYNEQFF; DNA: TGTGCCAGCAGCTTCTATCACAGCGGGAGGACCCGCTCCTACAATGAGCAGTTCTTC
J: TRBJ1-6; size: -; D: -; V: TRBV13; CDR3: CASSSDSLTLHF; DNA: TGTGCCAGCAGCTCGGACAGTCTAACCCTCCACTTT
J: TRBJ2-1; size: -; D: -; V: TRBV4-3; CDR3: CASSQVRGGVGNEQFF; DNA: TGCGCCAGCAGCCAAGTCCGGGGCGGGGTAGGAAATGAGCAGTTCTTC
J: TRBJ2-7; size: -; D: TRBD2; V: TRBV29-1; CDR3: CSARRLAGGSYEQYF; DNA: TGCAGCGCCCGCCGGCTAGCGGGAGGATCCTACGAGCAGTACTTC
J: TRBJ2-7; size: -; D: -; V: TRBV11-2; CDR3: CASSLDSSRVEQYF; DNA: TGTGCCAGCAGCTTAGATTCTTCCCGCGTCGAGCAGTACTTC
J: TRBJ2-7; size: -; D: TRBD1; V: TRBV24-1; CDR3: CATSEVRQGKQYF; DNA: TGTGCCACCAGTGAAGTACGACAGGGGAAGCAGTACTTC